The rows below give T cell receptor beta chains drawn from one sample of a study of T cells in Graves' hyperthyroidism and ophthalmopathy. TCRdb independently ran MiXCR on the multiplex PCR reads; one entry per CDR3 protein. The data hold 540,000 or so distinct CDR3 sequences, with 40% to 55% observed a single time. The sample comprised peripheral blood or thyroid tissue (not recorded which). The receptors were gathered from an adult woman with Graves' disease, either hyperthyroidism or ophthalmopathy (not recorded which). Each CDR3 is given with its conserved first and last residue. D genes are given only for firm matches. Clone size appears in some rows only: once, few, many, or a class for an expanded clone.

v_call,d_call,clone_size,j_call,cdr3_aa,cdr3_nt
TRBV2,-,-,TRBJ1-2,CASTVSGSGGGYTF,TGTGCCAGCACCGTCTCAGGCTCCGGGGGTGGCTACACCTTC
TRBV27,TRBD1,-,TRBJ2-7,CAAARGQGAYEQYF,TGTGCCGCCGCGAGAGGACAGGGGGCCTACGAGCAGTACTTC
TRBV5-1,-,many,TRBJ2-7,CASSLDSDSYEQYF,TGCGCCAGCAGCTTGGACTCGGACTCCTACGAGCAGTACTTC
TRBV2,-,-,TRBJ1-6,CATRSGTYNSPLHF,TGTGCCACCCGGTCCGGGACATATAATTCACCCCTCCACTTT
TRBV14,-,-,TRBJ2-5,CASSADVRRTQYF,TGTGCCAGCAGCGCCGACGTCCGGAGAACCCAGTACTTC
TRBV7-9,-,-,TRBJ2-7,CASSLEVGTYEQYF,TGTGCCAGCAGCTTAGAGGTGGGGACCTACGAGCAGTACTTC
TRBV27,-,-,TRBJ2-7,CAGSFSDEQYF,TGTGCCGGCAGTTTTAGCGACGAGCAGTACTTC
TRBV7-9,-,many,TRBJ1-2,CASSRGWGSDGSYTF,TGTGCCAGCAGCCGCGGGTGGGGGTCGGACGGCAGCTACACCTTC
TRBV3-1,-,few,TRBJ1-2,CASSRASGNGYTF,TGTGCCAGCAGCCGGGCCTCAGGGAATGGCTACACCTTC
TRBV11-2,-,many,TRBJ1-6,CASSRDFTYNSPLHF,TGTGCCAGCAGCCGGGATTTCACCTATAATTCACCCCTCCACTTT
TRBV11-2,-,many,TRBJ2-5,CASSSNLGETQYF,TGTGCCAGCAGCTCTAACTTAGGAGAGACCCAGTACTTC
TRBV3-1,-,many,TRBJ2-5,CASIGQFEETQYF,TGTGCCAGCATCGGACAGTTTGAAGAGACCCAGTACTTC
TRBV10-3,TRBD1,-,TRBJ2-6,CAIMGTGEEFGANVLTF,TGTGCCATTATGGGGACAGGGGAGGAGTTTGGGGCCAACGTCCTGACTTTC
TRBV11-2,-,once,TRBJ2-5,CASSLRGQSQETQYF,TGTGCCAGCAGCTTAAGGGGCCAGAGCCAAGAGACCCAGTACTTC
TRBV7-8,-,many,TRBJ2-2,CASSLDSDTGELFF,TGTGCCAGCAGCTTAGATTCAGACACCGGGGAGCTGTTTTTT
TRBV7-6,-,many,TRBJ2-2,CASSSVLANTGELFF,TGTGCCAGCAGCTCCGTTTTGGCGAACACCGGGGAGCTGTTTTTT
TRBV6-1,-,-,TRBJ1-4,CASRKAVGNEKLFF,TGTGCCAGCAGGAAAGCCGTGGGTAATGAAAAACTGTTTTTT
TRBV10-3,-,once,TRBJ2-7,CAISESGHTGSYEQYF,TGTGCCATCAGTGAGTCGGGTCATACGGGATCCTACGAGCAGTACTTC
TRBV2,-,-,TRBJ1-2,CASVQVANYGYTF,TGTGCCAGCGTTCAGGTGGCTAACTATGGCTACACCTTC
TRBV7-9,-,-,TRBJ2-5,CASSLVWGRQETQYF,TGTGCCAGCAGCTTAGTATGGGGTCGACAAGAGACCCAGTACTTC
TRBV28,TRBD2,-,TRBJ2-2,CASSLSLLSFGGSGELFF,TGTGCCAGCAGCCTTTCACTACTCTCGTTCGGGGGGTCCGGGGAGCTGTTTTTT